The 5 T cell receptor beta chains below were found in one sample sequenced in a study of T cells after yellow fever vaccination. MiXCR, applied by TCRdb to the 5' RACE reads, yields one record per CDR3 protein. The sample includes 95,000 to 100,000 distinct CDR3 sequences, approximately 6.3% of them seen just once. The sequencing used CD8+ T cells sorted from PBMCs, collected 10 days after the yellow fever booster vaccination. Receptors were obtained from a man aged 18-30 years who received the YFV17D yellow fever vaccine.

This clonotype was picked up a small number of times. The rearrangement links TRBV24-1 to TRBJ1-1; no definite D call. Germline CDR1 is KGHDR and CDR2 is SFDVKD. The CDR3 has 14 amino acids. Trimming stripped 12 bases from V and 0 bases from J, with 16 bases between. CDR3 loop: CASTTENMNTEAFF. CDR3 coding DNA: TGTGCCTCCACCACAGAAAATATGAACACTGAAGCTTTCTTT.

V gene TRBV4-3 combines with J gene TRBJ2-1; the match to TRBD1 covers 8 bases. The germline V gene encodes CDR1 LGHNA and CDR2 YSLEER. V lost 3 bases and J lost 2; bases outside the gene matches: 6. The CDR3 is 16 amino acids. The CDR3 region has the DNA TGCGCCAGCAGCCAGATAGCAGGGGGCCCCTACAATGAGCAGTTCTTC. Translating gives CASSQIAGGPYNEQFF.

This clonotype was counted ten times or more. This chain uses TRBV12-3 or TRBV12-4 with TRBJ2-4, with D perhaps being TRBD1 or TRBD2 (6 bases each). This CDR3 comprises 15 residues. V gave up 5 bases and J gave up 1 base, with 12 bases separating them. The CDR3 bases are TGTGCCAGCAGTAGGGGGGTCTTCGCCAAAAACATTCAGTACTTC. Translation: CASSRGVFAKNIQYF.

This clonotype showed up just a few times. The gene calls are TRBV12-3 or TRBV12-4 and TRBJ2-5, with 10 bases fitting TRBD2. The V gene end was trimmed by 5 bases and the J gene end by 2 bases; junction bases not matched to a gene: 11. The CDR3 has 17 residues. In DNA form, the CDR3 reads TGTGCCAGCAGTGCCCGGGGTAGCGGGGGGAATCAAGAGACCCAGTACTTC. It specifies CASSARGSGGNQETQYF.

This clonotype was picked up many times. This sequence joins TRBV4-1 and TRBJ1-1, with 9 bases lining up with TRBD1. The CDR3 is 16 residues long. Germline-derived CDR1 and CDR2 are MGHRA and YSYEKL. Trimming at V came to 3 bases and at J to 5 bases, leaving 10 bases not matched to a gene. CDR3 sequence reads: CASSHPNRGRGTEAFF. For the CDR3, the DNA is TGCGCCAGCAGCCACCCGAACAGGGGGCGAGGGACTGAAGCTTTCTTT.